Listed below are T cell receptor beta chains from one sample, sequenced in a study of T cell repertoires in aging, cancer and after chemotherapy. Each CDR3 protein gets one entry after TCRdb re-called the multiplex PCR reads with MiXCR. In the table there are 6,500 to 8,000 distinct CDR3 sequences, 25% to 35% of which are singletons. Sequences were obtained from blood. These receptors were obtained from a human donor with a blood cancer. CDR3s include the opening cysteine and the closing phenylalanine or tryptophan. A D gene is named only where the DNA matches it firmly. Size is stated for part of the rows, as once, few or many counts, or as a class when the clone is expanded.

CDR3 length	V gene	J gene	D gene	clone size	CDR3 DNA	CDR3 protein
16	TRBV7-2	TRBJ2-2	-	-	TGTGCCAGCAGCCGTTATTCTCAGGGGAACACCGGGGAGCTGTTTTTT	CASSRYSQGNTGELFF
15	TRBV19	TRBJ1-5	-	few	TGTGCCAGCCAAAGCGGGACAATAAGCAATCAGCCCCAGCATTTT	CASQSGTISNQPQHF
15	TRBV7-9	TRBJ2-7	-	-	TGTGCCAGCAGCTCCGACAGGAGTGAGGCCTACGAGCAGTACTTC	CASSSDRSEAYEQYF
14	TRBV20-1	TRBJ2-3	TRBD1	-	TGCAGTGCTAGTAGGTCAGGGGGTACAAATACGCAGTATTTT	CSASRSGGTNTQYF
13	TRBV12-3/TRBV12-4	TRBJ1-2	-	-	TGTGCCAGCAGTTTGAGCCGGGGGTATGGCTACACCTTC	CASSLSRGYGYTF
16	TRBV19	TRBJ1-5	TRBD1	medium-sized	TGTGCCACTACTACACAGGGGCAGGTTAGCAATCAGCCCCAGCATTTT	CATTTQGQVSNQPQHF
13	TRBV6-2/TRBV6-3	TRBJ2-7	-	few	TGTGCCAGCAGTTACGGCTCCGCCGGCGAGCAGTACTTC	CASSYGSAGEQYF
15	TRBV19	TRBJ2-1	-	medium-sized	TGTGCCAGTGAACGGTCAGGTTTATCGTCCAATGAGCAGTTCTTC	CASERSGLSSNEQFF
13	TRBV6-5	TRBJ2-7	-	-	TGTGCCAGCAGTGACTCGGTCCGCTACGAGCAGTACTTC	CASSDSVRYEQYF
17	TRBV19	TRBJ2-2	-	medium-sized	TGTGCCAGTAATCTAAGTGGCAGGATCGGTTCGATCGGGGAGCTGTTTTTT	CASNLSGRIGSIGELFF
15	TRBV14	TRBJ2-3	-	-	TGTGCCAGCAGCCAAAGGGGATCGCCCACAGATACGCAGTATTTT	CASSQRGSPTDTQYF
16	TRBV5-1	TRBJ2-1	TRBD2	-	TGCGCCAGCAGCCCACAACCGGGACTAGAATATAATGAGCAGTTCTTC	CASSPQPGLEYNEQFF
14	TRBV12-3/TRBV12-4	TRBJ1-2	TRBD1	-	TGTGCCAGCAGTGGACAGGGGGCGCGGTATGGCTACACCTTC	CASSGQGARYGYTF
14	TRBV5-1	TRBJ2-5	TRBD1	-	TGCGCCAGCAGAGCGGGGACAGGGCAAGAGACCCAGTACTTC	CASRAGTGQETQYF
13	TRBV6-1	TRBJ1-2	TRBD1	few	TGTGCCAGCACCCAACAGGGGTATTATGGCTACACCTTC	CASTQQGYYGYTF
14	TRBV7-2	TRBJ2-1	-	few	TGTGCCAGCAGCTTCTTCCGAAAGGGCAATGAGCAGTTCTTC	CASSFFRKGNEQFF
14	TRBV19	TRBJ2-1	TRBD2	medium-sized	TGTGCCAGTACAACTAGCGGAGGTTACAATGAGCAGTTCTTC	CASTTSGGYNEQFF
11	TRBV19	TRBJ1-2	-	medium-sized	TGTGCCAGTAGTATCAATTATGGCTACACCTTC	CASSINYGYTF
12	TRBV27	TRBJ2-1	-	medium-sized	TGTGCCAGCAGTTTAGTCGGGGATGAGCAGTTCTTC	CASSLVGDEQFF
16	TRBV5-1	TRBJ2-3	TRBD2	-	TGCGCCAGCAGCTTGGCCCCGGGGGGGGGGTCAGATACGCAGTATTTT	CASSLAPGGGSDTQYF
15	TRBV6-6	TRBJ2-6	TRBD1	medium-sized	TGTGCCAGCAGTTACGGACAGGCTGGGGCCAACGTCCTGACTTTC	CASSYGQAGANVLTF
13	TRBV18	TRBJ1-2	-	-	TGTGCCAGCTCTCCGTACAGATCCTATGGCTACACCTTC	CASSPYRSYGYTF
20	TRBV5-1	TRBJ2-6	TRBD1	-	TGCGCCAGCAGTCCGGGGGCTGGCCAGGGGGCCCTCAGCGGGGCCAACGTCCTGACTTTC	CASSPGAGQGALSGANVLTF
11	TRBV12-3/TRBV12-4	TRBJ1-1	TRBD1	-	TGTGCCAGCAGACAGACAGGGGAAGCTTTCTTT	CASRQTGEAFF
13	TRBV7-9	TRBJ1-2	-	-	TGTGCCAGCAGCCCGGACGCCGGCTATGGCTACACCTTC	CASSPDAGYGYTF
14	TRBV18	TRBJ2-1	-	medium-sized	TGTGCCAGCTCACCACTGGCCTCCTACAATGAGCAGTTCTTC	CASSPLASYNEQFF
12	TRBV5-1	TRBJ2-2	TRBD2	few	TGCGCCAGCGGGGGAGGGGCCGGGGAGCTGTTTTTT	CASGGGAGELFF
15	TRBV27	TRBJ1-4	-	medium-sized	TGTGCCAGCAGTTTTCATGGGAGAACTAATGAAAAACTGTTTTTT	CASSFHGRTNEKLFF
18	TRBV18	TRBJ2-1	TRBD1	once	TGTGCCAGCTCACCACCGAGAGGGACAGGGAACTACTACAATGAGCAGTTCTTC	CASSPPRGTGNYYNEQFF
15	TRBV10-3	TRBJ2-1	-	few	TGTGCCATCAGTGGACCCGGTTTCACATCCAGGGGGCAGTTCTTC	CAISGPGFTSRGQFF
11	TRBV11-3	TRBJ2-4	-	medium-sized	TGTGCCAGCAGCTATCGCGACATTCAGTACTTC	CASSYRDIQYF